The 18 T cell receptor beta chains below were found in one sample sequenced in a study of shared clonotypes between healthy human individuals. TCRdb keeps only in-frame clones here, not all; method: immunoSEQ multiplex PCR. Of under 1,100,000 clones listed, about four fifths are singletons. Source material: memory CD4+ T cells from PBMCs. As for subset: CD45RA-negative fraction. These receptors all stem from a man aged 18 to 35 in good health. Some clones in this sample may be carry-over from other donors' samples.

This clone has just a few counts. The V gene is TRBV6-5, the J gene TRBJ1-1, with TRBD1 as a possible D gene (5 bases). Trimming removed 6 bases from V and 3 bases from J, with 14 bases in between. The V gene's germline CDR1 is MNHEY and CDR2 SVGAGI. The CDR3 length is 14 residues. The CDR3 sequence is CASRRTRGDTEAFF. In DNA form, the CDR3 reads TGTGCCAGCAGACGGACCCGGGGGGACACTGAAGCTTTCTTT.

This clone has a handful of counts. The CDR3 DNA follows: TGTGCCAGCAGCCCGACTTCGCACGGTAGGCAGTATTTT. It is translated as CASSPTSHGRQYF. The chain combines TRBV5-4 with TRBJ2-3, with D uncertain. Germline lookup yields CDR1 SGHNT and CDR2 YYREEE (reference sequence). The V gene lost 4 bases and the J gene lost 11 bases, with 17 bases spanning the gap. There are 13 residues in the CDR3.

The V and J genes are TRBV7-2 and TRBJ2-1, with D perhaps assigned TRBD1 or TRBD2 (5 bases each). The V end was cut by 5 bases, the J end by 4 bases, with 21 bases between. Germline loops: CDR1 SGHTA, CDR2 FQGNSA. The CDR3 has 17 residues. The CDR3 loop reads CASSHTGATRGYNEQFF. The CDR3, as DNA: TGTGCCAGCAGCCACACCGGGGCTACGAGGGGATACAATGAGCAGTTCTTC.

This chain connects TRBV7-9 to TRBJ2-7; D is ambiguous. Germline loops: CDR1 SEHNR, CDR2 FQNEAQ (reference sequence). The CDR3 is 13 amino acids. The germline V and J ends were trimmed by 6 bases and 5 bases, with 14 bases remaining between them. CDR3 in amino acids: CASSSRGLDEQYF. The CDR3 DNA reads as TGTGCCAGCAGTTCTAGAGGTTTGGACGAGCAGTACTTC.

This chain uses TRBV29-1 with TRBJ1-4; tentatively, D is TRBD1 (6 bases). V was clipped by 6 bases and J by 8 bases, with 16 bases between them. This CDR3 spans 13 amino acids. Looked up from germline, CDR1 is SQVTM and CDR2 is ANQGSEA. The CDR3 sequence is CSVLRGQGEKLFF. Written as DNA, the CDR3 is TGCAGCGTCCTTCGGGGGCAGGGCGAAAAACTGTTTTTT. The entire variable domain, with the rest obtained from reference TRBV29-1 and TRBJ1-4, is as follows: SAVISQKPSRDICQRGTSLTIQCQVDSQVTMMFWYRQQPGQSLTLIATANQGSEATYESGFVIDKFPISRPNLTFSTLTVSNMSPEDSSIYLCSVLRGQGEKLFFGSGTQLSVL.

The rearrangement uses TRBV4-1 and TRBJ2-7; maybe TRBD1 (6 bases). This CDR3 region has 15 residues. Deletions cut 0 bases from V and 4 bases from J, with 13 bases between. Germline CDR1 MGHRA, CDR2 YSYEKL. This CDR3 is CASSQDRTDDYEQYF. The CDR3 DNA reads as TGCGCCAGCAGCCAAGATCGGACAGACGATTACGAGCAGTACTTC.

This clone was observed at least ten times. The chain carries TRBV10-1 and TRBJ1-2, with unresolved D. The germline V and J ends were trimmed by 0 bases and 6 bases, with 14 bases remaining between them. The CDR3 has 15 amino acids. Looked up from germline, CDR1 is WNHNN and CDR2 is SYGVQD (reference sequence). The CDR3 DNA is TGCGCCAGCAGTGAGTCGAGACCCAGCCGGAATGGCTACACCTTC. This sequence encodes CASSESRPSRNGYTF.

The genes are TRBV5-1 and TRBJ2-7; TRBD2 matches 10 bases. Looked up from germline, CDR1 is SGHRS and CDR2 is YFSETQ. The CDR3 consists of 17 residues. J gave up 2 bases and V 3 bases, and 11 bases lay outside the gene matches. The CDR3 loop reads CASSSGASSGSAYEQYF. DNA for the CDR3: TGCGCCAGCAGCTCTGGGGCCTCTAGCGGGAGTGCCTACGAGCAGTACTTC.

This clone turned up a few times. This chain connects TRBV11-2 to TRBJ1-2; TRBD1 matches at 8 bases. CDR1 and CDR2 (germline): SGHAT, FQNNGV. The CDR3 length is 14 residues. V lost 6 bases to trimming and J lost 5 bases; unmatched junction nucleotides: 8. CDR3 nucleotides: TGTGCCAGCAGAGCCCACGGACAGGGTTATGGCTACACCTTC. It codes for CASRAHGQGYGYTF. Complete variable domain (other parts from reference TRBV11-2 and TRBJ1-2): EAGVAQSPRYKIIEKRQSVAFWCNPISGHATLYWYQQILGQGPKLLIQFQNNGVVDDSQLPKDRFSAERLKGVDSTLKIQPAKLEDSAVYLCASRAHGQGYGYTFGSGTRLTVV.

The CDR3 DNA is TGTGCCAGCAGCTCAGACAGGGTGGCTCTCTCATCTGGAAACACCATATATTTT. Its translation: CASSSDRVALSSGNTIYF. The rearrangement joins TRBV13 to TRBJ1-3; 7 nucleotides agree with TRBD1. J gave up 1 base and V 4 bases, and 13 bases lay outside the gene matches. The germline gives CDR1 PRHDT, CDR2 FYEKMQ (reference sequence). The CDR3 extends over 18 amino acids.

V gene TRBV5-1 combines with J gene TRBJ2-1; possible D gene TRBD1, 5 bases. The V gene's germline CDR1 is SGHRS and CDR2 YFSETQ. The CDR3 has 14 residues. The V and J ends lost 2 bases and 7 bases respectively, with 13 bases between them. In nucleotides, the CDR3 is TGCGCCAGCAGCTTAGGGGCGGCGTTGAATGAGCAGTTCTTC. This translates into CASSLGAALNEQFF.

The CDR3 protein is CSVGRALAGTYEQYF. The CDR3 nucleotides are TGCAGCGTTGGGAGGGCACTAGCGGGTACTTACGAGCAGTACTTC. The gene calls are TRBV29-1 and TRBJ2-7; 9 bases are a match to TRBD2. CDR3 length: 15 residues. V lost 4 bases and J lost 4; bases outside the gene matches: 11. CDR1 and CDR2 from the germline V gene are SQVTM and ANQGSEA.

The chain employs TRBV5-4 and TRBJ2-5; tentatively, D is TRBD2 (5 bases). V lost 0 bases and J lost 2, with 8 bases in between. Germline CDR1 is SGHNT and CDR2 is YYREEE (reference sequence). The CDR3 spans 14 residues. The CDR3 loop reads CASSLASRQETQYF. CDR3 in DNA: TGTGCCAGCAGCTTGGCTAGCAGACAAGAGACCCAGTACTTC.

The CDR3 loop reads CASSLDLDFYNEQFF. CDR3 DNA sequence: TGTGCCAGCAGTCTGGACCTAGATTTTTACAATGAGCAGTTCTTC. This chain links TRBV28 with TRBJ2-1; no clear D. Looked up from germline, CDR1 is MDHEN and CDR2 is SYDVKM. Trimming shortened V by 5 bases and J by 4 bases, and 15 bases separated the two germline ends. The CDR3 consists of 15 residues.

This clone was found once. The chain combines TRBV28 with TRBJ2-7; 8 nucleotides agree with TRBD2. CDR3 length equals 19 residues. Germline V gene data show CDR1 as MDHEN and CDR2 as SYDVKM. Trimming cost V 6 bases and J 7 bases; bases outside gene matches: 26. The CDR3 reads CASSPRRLGGRTRTGEQYF. DNA for the CDR3: TGTGCCAGCAGCCCCCGGAGGCTAGGCGGGAGGACGCGAACGGGGGAGCAGTACTTC.

This rearrangement joins TRBV14 to TRBJ2-3; 10 bases line up with TRBD1. The trim removed 6 bases at V and 0 bases at J, leaving 6 bases unmatched. CDR1 SGHDN and CDR2 FVKESK come from the germline V gene. This CDR3 comprises 16 residues. This CDR3 reads CASSRQGAGSTDTQYF. CDR3 nucleotides: TGTGCCAGCAGTCGACAGGGGGCTGGTAGCACAGATACGCAGTATTTT.

This clone was observed once. CDR3 coding DNA: TGTGCCAGCAGCACCAGTCCAAATCAGCCCCAGCATTTT. Its translation is CASSTSPNQPQHF. V gene TRBV11-1 combines with J gene TRBJ1-5; no firm D call. This CDR3 spans 13 amino acids. From germline, CDR1 is SGHAT and CDR2 FQDESV (reference sequence). Trimming stripped 5 bases from V and 4 bases from J, with 9 bases between.

Points on this clone: A read error is the likely source, as a far larger clone sits one nucleotide away. CDR3 sequence (DNA): TGTGCCAGCAGCTTTAGCGCAGATACGCAGTATTTT. This sequence encodes CASSFSADTQYF. V is TRBV11-2 and J is TRBJ2-3; perhaps TRBD2 as D (5 bases). V was clipped by 3 bases and J by 4 bases, with 5 bases between them. The germline V gene encodes CDR1 SGHAT and CDR2 FQNNGV. This CDR3 region has 12 residues.